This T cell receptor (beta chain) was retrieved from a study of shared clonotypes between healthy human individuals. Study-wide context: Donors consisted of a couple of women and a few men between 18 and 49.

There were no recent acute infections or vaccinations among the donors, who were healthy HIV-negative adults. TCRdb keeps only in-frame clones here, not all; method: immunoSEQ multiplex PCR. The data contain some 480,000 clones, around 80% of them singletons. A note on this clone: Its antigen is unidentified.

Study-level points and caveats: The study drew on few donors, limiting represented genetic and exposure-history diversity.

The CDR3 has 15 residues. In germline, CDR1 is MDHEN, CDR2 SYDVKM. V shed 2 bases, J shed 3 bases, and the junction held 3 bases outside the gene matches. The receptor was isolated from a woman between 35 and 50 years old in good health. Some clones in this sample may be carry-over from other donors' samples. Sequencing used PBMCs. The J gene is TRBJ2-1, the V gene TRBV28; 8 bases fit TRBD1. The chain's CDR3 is CASSLNRGCYNEQFF. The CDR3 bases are TGTGCCAGCAGTTTAAACAGGGGGTGCTACAATGAGCAGTTCTTC. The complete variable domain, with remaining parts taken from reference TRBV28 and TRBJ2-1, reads DVKVTQSSRYLVKRTGEKVFLECVQDMDHENMFWYRQDPGLGLRLIYFSYDVKMKEKGDIPEGYSVSREKKERFSLILESASTNQTSMYLCASSLNRGCYNEQFFGPGTRLTVL.